This T cell receptor beta chain was sequenced in a study of T cell repertoires in cytomegalovirus infection. Turning to the study itself: Public signatures in TCR beta pointed to CMV infection and matching HLA type. The study's findings and limits: Ex vivo, HLA-C-restricted CMV-specific TCR beta clonotypes prevailed over the rest of the response. There were carriers of CMV plus the relevant HLA, and cumulative public TCR beta family frequency identified them.

This clonotype came up many times. Its target is unknown. TCRdb analysed the reads with MiXCR anew, one entry per CDR3 protein. The sample holds around 440,000 distinct CDR3 sequences, approximately 10% seen once. The sequence came from a human donor in good health (CMV status not recorded). Some clones in this sample may be carry-over from other donors' samples. Sequenced sample: PBMCs.

Here the CDR3 DNA reads TGTGCCAGCAGTTTCAACATGGAGAATCAGCCCCAGCATTTT. Its protein product is CASSFNMENQPQHF. The chain recombines TRBV12-3 or TRBV12-4 with TRBJ1-5; D unclear. V lost 3 bases, J lost 4 bases, and 10 bases lay in between. The length of the CDR3 is 14 residues.